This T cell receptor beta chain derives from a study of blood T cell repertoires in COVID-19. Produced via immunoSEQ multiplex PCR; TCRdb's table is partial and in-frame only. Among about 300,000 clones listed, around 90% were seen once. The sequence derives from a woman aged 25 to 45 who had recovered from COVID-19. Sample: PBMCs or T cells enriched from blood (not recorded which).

This CDR3 is CASSFFLDIRNTEAFF. The CDR3 DNA reads TGTGCCAGCAGCTTTTTTTTGGACATTCGAAACACTGAAGCTTTCTTT. The chain couples TRBV5-5 to TRBJ1-1; tentative D call: TRBD1 (5 bases). The CDR3 spans 16 residues. Deletions cut 2 bases from V and 2 bases from J, with 16 bases between. CDR1 is SGHKS, CDR2 YYEKEE, per germline (reference sequence). The full variable domain, in which reference TRBV5-5 and TRBJ1-1 provide the parts outside the CDR3, is DAGVTQSPTHLIKTRGQQVTLRCSPISGHKSVSWYQQVLGQGPQFIFQYYEKEERGRGNFPDRFSARQFPNYSSELNVNALLLGDSALYLCASSFFLDIRNTEAFFGQGTRLTVV.